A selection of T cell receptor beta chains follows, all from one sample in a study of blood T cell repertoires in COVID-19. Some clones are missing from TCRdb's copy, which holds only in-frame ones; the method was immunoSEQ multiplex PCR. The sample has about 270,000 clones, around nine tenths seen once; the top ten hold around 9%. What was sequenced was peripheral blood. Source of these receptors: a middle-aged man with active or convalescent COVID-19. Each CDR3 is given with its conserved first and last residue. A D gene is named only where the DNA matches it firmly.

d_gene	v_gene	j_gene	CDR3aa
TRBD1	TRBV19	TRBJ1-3	CASNSGQADSGNTIYF
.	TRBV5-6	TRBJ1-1	CASSFLDTEAFF
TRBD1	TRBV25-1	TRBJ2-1	CASSEYQGMGQGADEQFF
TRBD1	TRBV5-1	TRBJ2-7	CASSLGGTGSHEQYF
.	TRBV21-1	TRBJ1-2	CASTHGGNYGYTF
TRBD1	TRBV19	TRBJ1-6	CASSRDRVNSPLHF
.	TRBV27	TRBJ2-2	CASRGLGGGNTGELFF
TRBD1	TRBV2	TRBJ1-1	CASSADRGWDTEAFF
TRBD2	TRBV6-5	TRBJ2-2	CASRGRLAHTGELFF
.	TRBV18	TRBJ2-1	CASSPVASYHNEQFF
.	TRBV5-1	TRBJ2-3	CASSYRDGGTDTQYF
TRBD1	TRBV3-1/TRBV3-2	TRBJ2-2	CASSSGTGDTGELFF
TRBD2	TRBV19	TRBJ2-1	CASKLWASGGAINNEQFF
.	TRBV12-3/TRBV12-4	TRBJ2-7	CASSFPGADEQYF
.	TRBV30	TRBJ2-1	CAWSEGHEQFF
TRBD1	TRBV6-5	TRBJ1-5	CASSPTGAQPQHF
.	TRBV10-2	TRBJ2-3	CASKGLSDTQYF
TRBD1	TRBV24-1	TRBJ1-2	CATSDPRDSDGYTF
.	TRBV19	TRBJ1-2	CASSTNTNYGYTF
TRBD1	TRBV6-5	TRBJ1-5	CASSPDRAYNQPQHF
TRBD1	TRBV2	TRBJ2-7	CASSQGQGVLPLPYEQYF
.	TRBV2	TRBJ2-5	CASSGDSRGETQYF
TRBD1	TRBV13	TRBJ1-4	CASSAQGTGVEKLFF
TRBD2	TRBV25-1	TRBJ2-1	CASSLAGGSLNEQFF
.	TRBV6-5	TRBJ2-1	CAGGLYNEQFF
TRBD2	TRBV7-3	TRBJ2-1	CASSRSGSSYNEQFF
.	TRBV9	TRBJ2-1	CATPGVVRRNEQFF
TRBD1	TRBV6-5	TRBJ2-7	CASSYSGTGSYEQYF
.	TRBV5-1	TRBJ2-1	CASSLRRLLDNEQFF
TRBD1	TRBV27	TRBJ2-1	CASRRGTGAYNEQFF
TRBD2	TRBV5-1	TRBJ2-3	CASSFSGGRTDTQYF
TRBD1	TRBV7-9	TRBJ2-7	CASSLWDREYEQYF
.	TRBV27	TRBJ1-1	CASSLSWGGTEAFF
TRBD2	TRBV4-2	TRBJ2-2	CASSHRLAGGGGELFF
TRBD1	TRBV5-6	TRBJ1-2	CASSLRGPRPGGYTF
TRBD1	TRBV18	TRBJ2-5	CASSPTGQRVEETQYF
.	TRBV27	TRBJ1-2	CASSYTGKEYGYTF
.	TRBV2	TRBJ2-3	CASITGSGTDTQYF
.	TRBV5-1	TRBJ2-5	CASSSHQGARETQYF
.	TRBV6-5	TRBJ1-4	CASTSLGGEGEKLFF
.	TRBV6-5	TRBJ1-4	CASRTGFATNEKLFF
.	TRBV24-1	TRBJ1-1	CATSDSRTADTEAFF
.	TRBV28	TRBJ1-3	CASSPPWSSGNTIYF
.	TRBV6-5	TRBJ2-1	CASSLLKGGYNEQFF
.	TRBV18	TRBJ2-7	CASSPSGHGGEQYF
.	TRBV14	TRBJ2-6	CASSQALGRRQGPGANVLTF
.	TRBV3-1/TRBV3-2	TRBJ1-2	CASSQEGGKGYGYTF
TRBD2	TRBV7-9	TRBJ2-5	CASSSTSYQETQYF
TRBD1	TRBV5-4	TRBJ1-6	CASSSPDRGSPLHF
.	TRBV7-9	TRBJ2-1	CASSLGLGPEQFF
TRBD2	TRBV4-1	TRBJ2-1	CASSRGGLAVLNNEQFF
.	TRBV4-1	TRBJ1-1	CASSSLGSPGNTEAFF
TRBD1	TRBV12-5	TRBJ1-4	CASGFPDRGGEKLFF
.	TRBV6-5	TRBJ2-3	CASSSGQRTDTQYF
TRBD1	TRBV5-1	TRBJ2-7	CASSTGQPGSSYEQYF
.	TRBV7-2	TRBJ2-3	CASSFGAGGAGTDTQYF